The clone carrying this TCR beta chain was counted between two and nine times. The antigen is unknown. This entry belongs to a study of T cell repertoires in cytomegalovirus infection. Study summary: Recently identified HLA-C-restricted CMV epitopes were used, and well-studied HLA-B-restricted CMV epitopes were used as well. Study-level findings and limits: There were carriers of CMV plus the relevant HLA, and cumulative public TCR beta family frequency identified them.

TCRdb itself ran the reads through MiXCR, one entry per CDR3 protein. This sample has 50,000 to 65,000 distinct CDR3 sequences, with around 20% found just once. This clonotype was obtained from a human donor in good health (CMV status not recorded). Some clones in this sample may be carry-over from other donors' samples. Sequencing used CD8+ T cells from cultured PBMCs, obtained from culture after CMV antigen stimulation.

In DNA form, the CDR3 reads TGTGCCAGCAGTCTAACAGGGTCCGAGCAGTACTTC. This encodes CASSLTGSEQYF. V is TRBV12-3 or TRBV12-4 and J is TRBJ2-7, with a tentative D call TRBD1 (6 bases). The CDR3 length is 12 residues. The V end lost 5 bases, the J end lost 6 bases, and 11 bases lay between the germline ends.